The 2 T cell receptor beta chains reported below all come from one sample, sequenced in a study of cytomegalovirus exposure and HLA in healthy donors. Primers included in the PCR were 60 Vbeta and 13 Jbeta primers. Repertoires were generated with immunoSEQ multiplex PCR, while TCRdb's copy carries only in-frame clones and drops some. The sample includes 85,000 to 130,000 clones, roughly 82% of them seen just once. The sequencing sample was made of PBMCs. The receptors were sampled from a man aged 45-65 years in good health and CMV-seronegative.

This sequence joins TRBV6-5 and TRBJ2-3; D is ambiguous. This CDR3 is 15 amino acids long. Trimming removed 4 bases at V and 0 bases at J, with 11 bases between. CDR1 is MNHEY and CDR2 is SVGAGI in the germline V gene. This chain's CDR3 is CASSSNAESTDTQYF. The CDR3 coding sequence is TGTGCCAGCAGTTCCAACGCGGAGAGCACAGATACGCAGTATTTT.

The J gene is TRBJ1-5, the V gene TRBV28; TRBD1 matches 8 bases. V shed 4 bases, J shed 4 bases, and the junction held 6 bases outside the gene matches. The CDR3 is made up of 15 amino acids. Germline V gene sequence: CDR1 MDHEN, CDR2 SYDVKM. The CDR3 loop is CASSSTTGANQPQHF. CDR3 bases: TGTGCCAGCAGTTCCACGACAGGGGCGAATCAGCCCCAGCATTTT.